This T cell receptor beta chain was identified in a study of T cell responses to AZD1222 COVID-19 vaccine. Only in-frame clones appear in the TCRdb table, and some are missing; sequencing was by immunoSEQ multiplex PCR. The top ten clones hold 2.5% to 3% of a sample with approximately 99,000 clones, 70% to 90% of them seen once. About this clone itself: The antigen remains undetermined.

Germline V gene data show CDR1 as DFQATT and CDR2 as SNEGSKA (reference sequence). CDR3 length: 11 amino acids. V lost 4 bases and J 9 bases, leaving 12 bases between the germline ends. Overall study findings and caveats: Spike-specific TCRs gained breadth and depth after people received two AZD1222 doses. The sample set comprised mostly white British donors with more females, and clonal diversity was possibly underestimated. A reported finding is that nearly half of spike-specific TCRs target unmutated variant regions.

The source was peripheral blood, collected on day 0 of AZD1222 vaccination. The sequence came from an adult in good health. V is TRBV20-1 and J is TRBJ1-1; perhaps TRBD1 as D (6 bases). CDR3 protein: CSANTGIQAFF. The CDR3 coding sequence is TGCAGTGCTAACACAGGGATTCAAGCTTTCTTT.